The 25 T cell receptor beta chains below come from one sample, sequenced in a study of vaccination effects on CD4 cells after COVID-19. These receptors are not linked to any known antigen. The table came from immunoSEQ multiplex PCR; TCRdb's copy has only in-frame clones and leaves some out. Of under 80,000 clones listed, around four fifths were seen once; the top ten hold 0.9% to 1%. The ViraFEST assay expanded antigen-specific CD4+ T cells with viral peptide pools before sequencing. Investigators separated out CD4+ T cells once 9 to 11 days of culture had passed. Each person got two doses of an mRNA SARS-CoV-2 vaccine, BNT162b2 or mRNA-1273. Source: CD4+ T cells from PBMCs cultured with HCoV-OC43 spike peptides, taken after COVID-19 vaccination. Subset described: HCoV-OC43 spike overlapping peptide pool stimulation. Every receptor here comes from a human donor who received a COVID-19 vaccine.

CDR3 bases: TGTGCCAGCAGTGCCCCGGGAGGCACATCTGGAAACACCATATATTTT. Protein product: CASSAPGGTSGNTIYF. The chain is built from TRBV28 and TRBJ1-3, with D hard to call. The CDR3 consists of 16 residues. Deletions cut 5 bases from V and 1 base from J, with 15 bases between. Germline V CDR1 and CDR2: MDHEN, SYDVKM. The whole variable domain, remainder taken from reference TRBV28 and TRBJ1-3, is DVKVTQSSRYLVKRTGEKVFLECVQDMDHENMFWYRQDPGLGLRLIYFSYDVKMKEKGDIPEGYSVSREKKERFSLILESASTNQTSMYLCASSAPGGTSGNTIYFGEGSWLTVV.

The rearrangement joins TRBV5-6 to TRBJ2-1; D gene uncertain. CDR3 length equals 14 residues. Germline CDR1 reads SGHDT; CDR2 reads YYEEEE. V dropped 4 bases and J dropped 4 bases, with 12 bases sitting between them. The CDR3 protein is CASSGRHIYNEQFF. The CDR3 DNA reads TGTGCCAGCAGCGGCCGACATATATACAATGAGCAGTTCTTC.

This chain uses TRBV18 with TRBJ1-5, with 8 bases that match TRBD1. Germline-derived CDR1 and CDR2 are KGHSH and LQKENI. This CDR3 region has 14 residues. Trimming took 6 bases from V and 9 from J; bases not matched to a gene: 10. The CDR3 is CASSEGTGKGPQHF. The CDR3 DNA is TGTGCCAGCTCGGAAGGGACAGGAAAGGGGCCCCAGCATTTT.

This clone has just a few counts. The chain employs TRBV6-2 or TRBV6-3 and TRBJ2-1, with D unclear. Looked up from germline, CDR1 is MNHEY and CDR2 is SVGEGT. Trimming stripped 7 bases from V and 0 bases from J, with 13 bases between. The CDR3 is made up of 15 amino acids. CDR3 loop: CASTPSGRSYNEQFF. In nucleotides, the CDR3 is TGTGCCAGCACCCCGTCGGGTCGCTCCTACAATGAGCAGTTCTTC.

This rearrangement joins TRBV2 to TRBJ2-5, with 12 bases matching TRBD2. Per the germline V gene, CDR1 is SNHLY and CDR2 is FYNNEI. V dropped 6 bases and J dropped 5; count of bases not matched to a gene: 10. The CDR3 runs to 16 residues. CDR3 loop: CASSGGLAGGPETQYF. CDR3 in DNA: TGTGCCAGCAGCGGAGGCCTAGCGGGGGGGCCTGAGACCCAGTACTTC. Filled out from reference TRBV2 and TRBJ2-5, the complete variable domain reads EPEVTQTPSHQVTQMGQEVILRCVPISNHLYFYWYRQILGQKVEFLVSFYNNEISEKSEIFDDQFSVERPDGSNFTLKIRSTKLEDSAMYFCASSGGLAGGPETQYFGPGTRLLVL.

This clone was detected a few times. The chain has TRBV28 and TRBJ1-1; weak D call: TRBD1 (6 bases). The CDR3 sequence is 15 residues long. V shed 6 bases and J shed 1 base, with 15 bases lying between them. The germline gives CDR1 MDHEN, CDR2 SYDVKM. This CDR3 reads CASRLRDTANTEAFF. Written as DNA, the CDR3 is TGTGCCAGCAGACTTCGGGACACTGCGAACACTGAAGCTTTCTTT.

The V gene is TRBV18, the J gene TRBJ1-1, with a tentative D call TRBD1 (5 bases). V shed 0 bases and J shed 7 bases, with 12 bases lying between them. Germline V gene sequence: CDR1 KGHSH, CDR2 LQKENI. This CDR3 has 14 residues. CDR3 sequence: CASSPPKGIGEAFF. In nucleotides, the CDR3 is TGTGCCAGCTCACCACCGAAGGGGATTGGTGAAGCTTTCTTT.

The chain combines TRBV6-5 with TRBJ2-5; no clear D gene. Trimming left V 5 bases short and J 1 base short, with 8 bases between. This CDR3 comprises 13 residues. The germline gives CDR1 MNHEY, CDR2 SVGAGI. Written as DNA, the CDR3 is TGTGCCAGCAGTCCAGGCTTCCAAGAGACCCAGTACTTC. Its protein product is CASSPGFQETQYF.

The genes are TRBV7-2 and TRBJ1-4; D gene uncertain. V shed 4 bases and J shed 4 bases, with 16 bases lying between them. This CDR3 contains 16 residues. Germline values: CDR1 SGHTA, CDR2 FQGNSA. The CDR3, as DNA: TGTGCCAGCAGCTCGCCGGGCGGACGGGGTAATGAAAAACTGTTTTTT. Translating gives CASSSPGGRGNEKLFF. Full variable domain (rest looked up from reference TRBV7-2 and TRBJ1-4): GAGVSQSPSNKVTEKGKDVELRCDPISGHTALYWYRQSLGQGLEFLIYFQGNSAPDKSGLPSDRFSAERTGGSVSTLTIQRTQQEDSAVYLCASSSPGGRGNEKLFFGSGTQLSVL.

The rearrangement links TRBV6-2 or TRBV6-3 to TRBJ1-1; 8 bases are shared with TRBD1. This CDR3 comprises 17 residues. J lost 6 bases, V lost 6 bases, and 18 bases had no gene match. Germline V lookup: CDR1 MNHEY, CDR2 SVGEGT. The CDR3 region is CASRPLLRTGFWAEAFF. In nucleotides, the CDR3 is TGTGCCAGCAGGCCTTTACTCCGGACAGGGTTCTGGGCTGAAGCTTTCTTT.

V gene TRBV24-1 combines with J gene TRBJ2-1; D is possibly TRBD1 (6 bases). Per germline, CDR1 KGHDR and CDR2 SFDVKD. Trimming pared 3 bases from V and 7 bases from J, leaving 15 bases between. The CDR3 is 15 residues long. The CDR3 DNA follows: TGTGCCACCAGTGATGGCCCGCTTCAGGGGAATGAGCAGTTCTTC. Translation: CATSDGPLQGNEQFF.

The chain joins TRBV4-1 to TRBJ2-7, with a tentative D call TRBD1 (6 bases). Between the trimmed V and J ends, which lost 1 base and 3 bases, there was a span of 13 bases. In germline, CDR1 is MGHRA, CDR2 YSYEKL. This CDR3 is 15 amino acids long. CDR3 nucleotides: TGCGCCAGCAGCCAAGGGCCGGGACAAATCTACGAGCAGTACGTC. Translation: CASSQGPGQIYEQYV.

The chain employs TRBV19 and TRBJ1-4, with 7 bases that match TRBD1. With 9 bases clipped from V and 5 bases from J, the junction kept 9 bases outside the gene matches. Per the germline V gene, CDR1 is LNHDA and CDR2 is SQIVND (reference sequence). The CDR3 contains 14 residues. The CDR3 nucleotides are TGTGCCAGCCGCTCGGGACAGCTGAATGAAAAACTGTTTTTT. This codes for CASRSGQLNEKLFF.

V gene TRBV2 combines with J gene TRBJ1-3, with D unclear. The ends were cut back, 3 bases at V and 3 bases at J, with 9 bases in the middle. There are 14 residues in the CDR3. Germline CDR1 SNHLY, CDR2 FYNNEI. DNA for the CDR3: TGTGCCAGCAGTGACCCGGGGAGTGGAAACACCATATATTTT. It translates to CASSDPGSGNTIYF.

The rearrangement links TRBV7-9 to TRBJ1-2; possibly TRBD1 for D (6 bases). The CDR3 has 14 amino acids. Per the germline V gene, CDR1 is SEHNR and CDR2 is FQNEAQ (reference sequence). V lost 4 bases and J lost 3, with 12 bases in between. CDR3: CASSSRGKDYGYTF. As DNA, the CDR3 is TGTGCCAGCAGCTCAAGGGGGAAGGACTATGGCTACACCTTC.

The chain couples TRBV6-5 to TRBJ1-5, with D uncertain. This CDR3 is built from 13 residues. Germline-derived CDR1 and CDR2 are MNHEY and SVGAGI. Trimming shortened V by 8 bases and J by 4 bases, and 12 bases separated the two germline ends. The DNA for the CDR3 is TGTGCCAGCGGGGAGGGAACAAATCAGCCCCAGCATTTT. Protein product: CASGEGTNQPQHF.

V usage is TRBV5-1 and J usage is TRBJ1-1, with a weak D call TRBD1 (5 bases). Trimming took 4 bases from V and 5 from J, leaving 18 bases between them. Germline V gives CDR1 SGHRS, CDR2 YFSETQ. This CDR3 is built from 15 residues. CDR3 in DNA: TGCGCCAGCAGCGACTCAACATGGGGGGGGACTGAAGCTTTCTTT. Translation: CASSDSTWGGTEAFF.

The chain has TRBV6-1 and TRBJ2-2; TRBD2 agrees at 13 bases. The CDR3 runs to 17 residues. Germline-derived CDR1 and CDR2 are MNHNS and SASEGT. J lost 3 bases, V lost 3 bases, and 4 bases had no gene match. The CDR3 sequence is CASSDPGLAGHTGELFF. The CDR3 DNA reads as TGTGCCAGCAGTGATCCGGGACTAGCGGGGCACACCGGGGAGCTGTTTTTT.

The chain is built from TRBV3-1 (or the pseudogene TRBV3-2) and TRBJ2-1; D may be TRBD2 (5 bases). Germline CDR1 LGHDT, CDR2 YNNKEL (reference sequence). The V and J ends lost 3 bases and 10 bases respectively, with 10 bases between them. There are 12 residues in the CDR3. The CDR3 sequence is CASSHDEREQFF. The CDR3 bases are TGTGCCAGCAGCCATGACGAGCGGGAGCAGTTCTTC.

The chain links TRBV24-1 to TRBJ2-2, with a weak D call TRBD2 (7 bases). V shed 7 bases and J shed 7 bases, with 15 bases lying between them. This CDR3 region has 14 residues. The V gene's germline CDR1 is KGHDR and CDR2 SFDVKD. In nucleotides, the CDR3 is TGTGCCACCAGGCATGGGGGGGCCAGCGGGGAGCTGTTTTTT. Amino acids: CATRHGGASGELFF.

CDR3: CASSELDGRPRNEQFF. DNA of the CDR3: TGTGCCAGCAGTGAATTAGATGGGCGGCCCCGCAATGAGCAGTTCTTC. The chain combines TRBV25-1 with TRBJ2-1; no clear D gene. Trimming took off 1 base at V and 6 bases at J, with 16 bases between the two ends. From germline, CDR1 is MGHDK and CDR2 SYGVNS. The CDR3 has 16 residues.

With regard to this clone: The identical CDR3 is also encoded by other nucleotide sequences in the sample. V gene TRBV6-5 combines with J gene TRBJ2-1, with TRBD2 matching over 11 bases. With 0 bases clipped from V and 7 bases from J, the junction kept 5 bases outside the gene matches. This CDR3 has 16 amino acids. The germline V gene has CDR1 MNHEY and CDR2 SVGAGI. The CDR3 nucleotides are TGTGCCAGCAGTTACTCTAGCGGGGGGGCCTTGAATGAGCAGTTCTTC. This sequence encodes CASSYSSGGALNEQFF.

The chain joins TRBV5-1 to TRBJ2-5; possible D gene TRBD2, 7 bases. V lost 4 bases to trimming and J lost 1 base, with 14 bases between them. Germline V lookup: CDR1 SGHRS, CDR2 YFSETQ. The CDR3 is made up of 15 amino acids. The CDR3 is CASSPQGRVQETQYF. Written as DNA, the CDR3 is TGCGCCAGCAGCCCGCAGGGGAGGGTCCAAGAGACCCAGTACTTC.

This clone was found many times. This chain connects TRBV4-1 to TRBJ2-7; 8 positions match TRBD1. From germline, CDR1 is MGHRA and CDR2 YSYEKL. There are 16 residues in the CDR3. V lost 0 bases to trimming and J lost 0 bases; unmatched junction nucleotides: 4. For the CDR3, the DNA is TGCGCCAGCAGCCAAGATCGGGACAGGACCTCCTACGAGCAGTACGTC. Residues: CASSQDRDRTSYEQYV.

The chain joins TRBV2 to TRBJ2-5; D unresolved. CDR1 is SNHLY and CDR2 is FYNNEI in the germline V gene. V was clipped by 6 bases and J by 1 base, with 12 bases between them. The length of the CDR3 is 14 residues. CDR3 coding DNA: TGTGCCAGCAGGCGAACAGCTACCCAAGAGACCCAGTACTTC. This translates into CASRRTATQETQYF.